This T cell receptor beta chain was identified during a study of shared clonotypes between healthy human individuals. Between the trimmed V and J ends, which lost 0 bases and 0 bases, there was a span of 6 bases. The CDR3 runs to 14 residues. CDR1 and CDR2 from the germline V gene are SGHAT and FQNNGV. Clones were sequenced by immunoSEQ multiplex PCR, and TCRdb holds only the in-frame ones, with some missing. The repertoire holds over a million clones, with roughly 97% as singletons. Sequenced material: naive CD4+ T cells sorted from blood. Subset noted: CD45RA+ positively selected. The TCR was taken from a man aged 30 to 45 in good health. The chain employs TRBV11-2 and TRBJ2-7; unclear D gene. CDR3 coding DNA: TGTGCCAGCAGCTTAGATGGACCCTCCTACGAGCAGTACTTC. This translates into CASSLDGPSYEQYF. Full variable domain (missing parts from reference TRBV11-2 and TRBJ2-7): EAGVAQSPRYKIIEKRQSVAFWCNPISGHATLYWYQQILGQGPKLLIQFQNNGVVDDSQLPKDRFSAERLKGVDSTLKIQPAKLEDSAVYLCASSLDGPSYEQYFGPGTRLTVT.